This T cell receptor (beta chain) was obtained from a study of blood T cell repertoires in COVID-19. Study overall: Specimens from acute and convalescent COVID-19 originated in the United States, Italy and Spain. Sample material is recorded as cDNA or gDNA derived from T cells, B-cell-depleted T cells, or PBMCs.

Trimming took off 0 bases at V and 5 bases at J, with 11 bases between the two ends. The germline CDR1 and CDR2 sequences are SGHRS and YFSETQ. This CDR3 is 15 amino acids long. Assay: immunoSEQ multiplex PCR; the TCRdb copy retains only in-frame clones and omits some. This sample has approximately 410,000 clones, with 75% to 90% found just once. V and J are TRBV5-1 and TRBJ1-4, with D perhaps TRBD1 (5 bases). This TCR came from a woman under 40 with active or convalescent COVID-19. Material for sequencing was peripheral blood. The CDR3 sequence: CASSLAGGSNEKLFF. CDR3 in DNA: TGCGCCAGCAGCTTGGCCGGGGGATCGAATGAAAAACTGTTTTTT.